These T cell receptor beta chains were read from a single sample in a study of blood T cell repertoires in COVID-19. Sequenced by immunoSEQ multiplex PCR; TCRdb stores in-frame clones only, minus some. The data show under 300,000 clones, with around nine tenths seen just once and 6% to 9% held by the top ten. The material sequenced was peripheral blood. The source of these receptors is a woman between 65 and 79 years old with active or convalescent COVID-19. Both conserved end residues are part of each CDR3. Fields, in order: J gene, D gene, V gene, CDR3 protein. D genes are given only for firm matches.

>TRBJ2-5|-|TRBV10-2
CASSPGLVESETQYF
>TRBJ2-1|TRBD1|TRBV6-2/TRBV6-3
CASSPRTGGPYNEQFF
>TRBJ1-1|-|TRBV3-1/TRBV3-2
CASSLRGSTEAFF
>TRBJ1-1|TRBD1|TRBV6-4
CASSAYPGTVRSEAFF
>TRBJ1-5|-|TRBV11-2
CASSSQGINQPQHF
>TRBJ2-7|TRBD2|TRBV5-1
CASSFTGGEGEQYF
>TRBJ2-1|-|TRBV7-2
CASSLSGDSSYNEQFF
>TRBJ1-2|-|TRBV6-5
CASSWGEDYGYTF
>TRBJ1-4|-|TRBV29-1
CSVKEEATNEKLFF
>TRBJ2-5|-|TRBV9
CASSATEGRGQETQYF
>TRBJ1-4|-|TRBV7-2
CASSPEIQTNEKLFF
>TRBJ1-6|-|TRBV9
CASSNLHVGNSPLHF
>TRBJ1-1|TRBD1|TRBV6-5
CASRAGTGGAFF
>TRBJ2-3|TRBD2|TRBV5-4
CASSLRLAGVTDTQYF
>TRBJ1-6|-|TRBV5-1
CASSLTAPDSFTPLHF
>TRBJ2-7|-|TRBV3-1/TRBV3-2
CASSSGGTYYEQYF
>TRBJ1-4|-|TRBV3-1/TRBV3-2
CASSQQGGKLFF
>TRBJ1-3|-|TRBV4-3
CASSQAQGNTIYF
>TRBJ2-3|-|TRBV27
CASSLGGLLTDTQYF
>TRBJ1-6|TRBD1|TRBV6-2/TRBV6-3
CASSLDRVNSPLHF
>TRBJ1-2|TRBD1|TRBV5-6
CASSPGQGNSYGYTF
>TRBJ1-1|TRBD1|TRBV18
CASSPGGQGNTEAFF